The 28 T cell receptor beta chains given below trace back to one sample, sequenced in a study of STAT5B mutations in CD4+ large granular lymphocyte leukemia. Some clones are missing from TCRdb's copy, which holds only in-frame ones; the method was immunoSEQ multiplex PCR. The table has tens of thousands of clones, 70% to 80% seen once. The sequencing input was CD4+ T cells from blood buffy coats. The receptor source for this set is a human donor in good health.

V gene TRBV7-2 combines with J gene TRBJ1-1; D is unclear. Germline V gene lookup returns CDR1 SGHTA and CDR2 FQGNSA. V lost 3 bases to trimming and J lost 5 bases, with 7 bases between them. This CDR3 spans 12 amino acids. In nucleotides, the CDR3 is TGTGCCAGCAGCTTCTTGGGGACTGAAGCTTTCTTT. Its translation: CASSFLGTEAFF.

This sequence joins TRBV19 and TRBJ2-1, with TRBD2 identical over 8 bases. There are 16 residues in the CDR3. Germline CDR1 and CDR2: LNHDA and SQIVND (reference sequence). V gave up 3 bases and J gave up 7 bases; unmatched junction bases: 11. The CDR3 region is CASSILAGGSGNEQFF. The CDR3 region has the DNA TGTGCCAGTAGTATCCTCGCGGGGGGCTCGGGAAATGAGCAGTTCTTC.

The chain joins TRBV30 to TRBJ1-2; D not certain. Germline CDR1 reads GTSNPN; CDR2 reads SVGIG (reference sequence). The CDR3 totals 13 residues. Trimming removed 0 bases from V and 8 bases from J, with 13 bases in between. The CDR3 here is CAWSVLAEYGYTF. The CDR3 DNA sequence: TGTGCCTGGAGTGTCTTGGCAGAATACGGCTACACCTTC.

This sequence joins TRBV10-3 and TRBJ1-2, with D possibly matching TRBD1 (5 bases). The V end was cut by 2 bases, the J end by 4 bases, with 11 bases between. The CDR3 is 14 amino acids. The germline V gene has CDR1 ENHRY and CDR2 SYGVKD. The CDR3: CAISEGRESYGYTF. In nucleotides, the CDR3 is TGTGCCATCAGTGAGGGCAGGGAGAGCTATGGCTACACCTTC.

This chain uses TRBV6-5 with TRBJ2-2, with D perhaps given as TRBD1 or TRBD2 (6 bases each). Germline assignment: CDR1 MNHEY and CDR2 SVGAGI. The CDR3 totals 15 residues. V was trimmed by 2 bases and J by 2 bases, leaving 9 bases between them. The CDR3 nucleotides read TGTGCCAGCAGTTACGGGGGGCCCAACACCGGGGAGCTGTTTTTT. Its translation is CASSYGGPNTGELFF.

In its sample, this clone was seen a few times. The rearrangement uses TRBV14 and TRBJ1-2; D remains unclear. CDR1 SGHDN and CDR2 FVKESK come from the germline V gene. Trimming removed 3 bases from V and 3 bases from J, with 14 bases in between. The CDR3 consists of 15 residues. The CDR3 reads CASSQEVHSDYGYTF. CDR3 nucleotide sequence: TGTGCCAGCAGCCAGGAGGTCCACTCGGACTATGGCTACACCTTC.

The CDR3, as DNA: TGTGCCAGCAGCGGACCGGGTCCCTACACTGAAGCTTTCTTT. The encoded protein is CASSGPGPYTEAFF. The chain is built from TRBV9 and TRBJ1-1; D is unclear. The germline CDR1 and CDR2 sequences are SGDLS and YYNGEE. The CDR3 is 14 residues long. V shed 3 bases and J shed 3 bases, with 12 bases lying between them. Filled out from reference TRBV9 and TRBJ1-1, the complete variable domain reads DSGVTQTPKHLITATGQRVTLRCSPRSGDLSVYWYQQSLDQGLQFLIQYYNGEERAKGNILERFSAQQFPDLHSELNLSSLELGDSALYFCASSGPGPYTEAFFGQGTRLTVV.

The table lists this clone with a few counts. CDR3 bases: TGTGCCAGCAGCTCACAGGGGGAGGACTATGGCTACACCTTC. Its translation: CASSSQGEDYGYTF. V and J are TRBV7-2 and TRBJ1-2; 8 bases align to TRBD1. In germline, CDR1 is SGHTA, CDR2 FQGNSA. This CDR3 has 14 amino acids. The trim removed 4 bases at V and 3 bases at J, leaving 4 bases unmatched.

This chain uses TRBV12-5 with TRBJ2-1, with 8 bases fitting TRBD2. Germline CDR1 LGHNT, CDR2 FRNRAP. V lost 2 bases, J lost 9 bases, and 9 bases stayed unmatched. This CDR3 is built from 15 residues. The CDR3 here is CASGLSGGGPSEQFF. The CDR3, as DNA: TGTGCTAGTGGTTTGAGCGGGGGCGGCCCTAGTGAGCAGTTCTTC.

The gene calls are TRBV7-6 and TRBJ2-2; TRBD1 is a possible D gene (6 bases). The V and J ends lost 2 bases and 2 bases respectively, with 9 bases between them. The CDR3 runs to 15 residues. The germline gives CDR1 SGHVS, CDR2 FNYEAQ. The CDR3 bases are TGTGCCAGCAGCTTACAACAGGGAAACACCGGGGAGCTGTTTTTT. Translated: CASSLQQGNTGELFF. Variable domain in full (rest from reference TRBV7-6 and TRBJ2-2): GAGVSQSPRYKVTKRGQDVALRCDPISGHVSLYWYRQALGQGPEFLTYFNYEAQQDKSGLPNDRFSAERPEGSISTLTIQRTEQRDSAMYRCASSLQQGNTGELFFGEGSRLTVL.

In this sample, this clone turned up a few times. V and J are TRBV28 and TRBJ1-1; 10 nucleotides align to TRBD1. CDR1 and CDR2 (germline): MDHEN, SYDVKM. V lost 6 bases and J lost 2; bases outside the gene matches: 9. CDR3 size: 16 residues. CDR3 in amino acids: CASSLGQGSLNTEAFF. DNA of the CDR3: TGTGCCAGCAGCCTGGGACAGGGGAGTCTAAACACTGAAGCTTTCTTT. The whole variable domain, filled in from reference TRBV28 and TRBJ1-1, reads DVKVTQSSRYLVKRTGEKVFLECVQDMDHENMFWYRQDPGLGLRLIYFSYDVKMKEKGDIPEGYSVSREKKERFSLILESASTNQTSMYLCASSLGQGSLNTEAFFGQGTRLTVV.

In its sample, this clone was seen once. V is TRBV7-9 and J is TRBJ2-3, with 9 nucleotides matching TRBD2. The V gene end was trimmed by 5 bases and the J gene end by 4 bases; junction bases not matched to a gene: 7. CDR1 and CDR2 from the germline V gene are SEHNR and FQNEAQ (reference sequence). The CDR3 consists of 15 residues. The CDR3: CASSPGTSLPDTQYF. The CDR3 DNA is TGTGCCAGCAGCCCCGGGACTAGCCTGCCAGATACGCAGTATTTT.

The genes are TRBV10-1 and TRBJ2-7; D is possibly TRBD2 (5 bases). This CDR3 comprises 12 residues. The V end was cut by 5 bases, the J end by 7 bases, with 12 bases between. From germline, CDR1 is WNHNN and CDR2 SYGVQD (reference sequence). In DNA form, the CDR3 reads TGCGCCAGCAGTCGGGGTTTGGGAGAGCAGTACTTC. Protein sequence: CASSRGLGEQYF.

V and J are TRBV11-2 and TRBJ2-3, with 9 bases that match TRBD2. V lost 2 bases to trimming and J lost 6 bases; unmatched junction nucleotides: 12. CDR3 length equals 17 residues. CDR1 is SGHAT, CDR2 FQNNGV, per germline. CDR3 nucleotide sequence: TGTGCCAGCAGCTTATTGGGTACGCGGGGGGGCCACGATACGCAGTATTTT. Translated, it gives CASSLLGTRGGHDTQYF.

The chain recombines TRBV7-6 with TRBJ2-7; no clear D gene. Germline CDR1 is SGHVS and CDR2 is FNYEAQ. The V and J ends lost 1 base and 5 bases respectively, with 12 bases between them. This CDR3 is 14 amino acids long. CDR3 sequence (DNA): TGTGCCAGCAGCTTAGACCCCCCCCTTAACGAGCAGTACTTC. Translated: CASSLDPPLNEQYF.

This clone occurred a few times. The chain joins TRBV28 to TRBJ2-7; 8 bases agree with TRBD2. The CDR3 is 13 amino acids. Germline V lookup: CDR1 MDHEN, CDR2 SYDVKM. V was pared by 6 bases and J by 7 bases, with 8 bases of the junction left unmatched. The CDR3 DNA reads TGTGCCAGCAGCGGGGGGGGGCAATGGGAGCAGTACTTC. It yields the protein CASSGGGQWEQYF.

V and J are TRBV12-5 and TRBJ2-3, with D possibly called TRBD1 or TRBD2 (6 bases each). The CDR3 sequence is 15 residues long. Germline CDR1 LGHNT, CDR2 FRNRAP. The ends were cut back, 7 bases at V and 3 bases at J, with 17 bases in the middle. In nucleotides, the CDR3 is TGTGCTAGTGAGTCCGGGGGCCCAGGAACAGATACGCAGTATTTT. Translated: CASESGGPGTDTQYF.

The rearrangement links TRBV6-5 to TRBJ1-6; no reliable D call. This CDR3 has 12 amino acids. Germline V gene sequence: CDR1 MNHEY, CDR2 SVGAGI. V gave up 6 bases and J gave up 14 bases, with 14 bases separating them. This CDR3 reads CASSGLDGALHF. The CDR3, as DNA: TGTGCCAGCAGCGGACTGGACGGGGCCCTCCACTTT.

V and J are TRBV6-6 and TRBJ2-7; 10 nucleotides agree with TRBD1. Trimming removed 6 bases from V and 2 bases from J; junction bases left unmatched: 4. The CDR3 is 14 residues long. Germline CDR1 and CDR2: MNHNY and SVGAGI (reference sequence). In DNA, the CDR3 is TGTGCCAGCAGGGCCGGACAGGGGGCCTACGAGCAGTACTTC. Amino acids: CASRAGQGAYEQYF.

The chain uses TRBV6-1 and TRBJ1-2; no firm D call. The CDR3 has 12 residues. The germline V gene encodes CDR1 MNHNS and CDR2 SASEGT. The germline V and J ends were trimmed by 1 base and 5 bases, with 5 bases remaining between them. CDR3 bases: TGTGCCAGCAGTGAAGGGGGATATGGCTACACCTTC. Amino acid sequence: CASSEGGYGYTF.

This chain joins TRBV19 and TRBJ1-5, with D uncertain. The ends were cut back, 2 bases at V and 9 bases at J, with 8 bases in the middle. CDR1 and CDR2 from the germline V gene are LNHDA and SQIVND (reference sequence). CDR3 length: 12 residues. CDR3 bases: TGTGCCAGTAGTATACTGACCCGGCCCCAGCATTTT. Its translation: CASSILTRPQHF.

This clone was seen just once. The chain links TRBV6-1 to TRBJ1-1; 8 nucleotides match TRBD1. The CDR3 length is 13 residues. Germline-derived CDR1 and CDR2 are MNHNS and SASEGT. V gave up 6 bases and J gave up 3 bases; unmatched junction bases: 3. The CDR3 coding sequence is TGTGCCAGCAGCAGGGGGCCGGACACTGAAGCTTTCTTT. This sequence encodes CASSRGPDTEAFF.

The chain is built from TRBV6-5 and TRBJ1-5; the match to TRBD1 covers 8 bases. V dropped 6 bases and J dropped 6; count of bases not matched to a gene: 10. The CDR3 spans 15 residues. The germline V gene has CDR1 MNHEY and CDR2 SVGAGI. CDR3 loop: CASSPPGGWGQPQHF. The CDR3 coding sequence is TGTGCCAGCAGCCCACCAGGGGGCTGGGGTCAGCCCCAGCATTTT.

This sequence joins TRBV19 and TRBJ2-7; a weak D match, TRBD1 (5 bases). The germline V gene has CDR1 LNHDA and CDR2 SQIVND (reference sequence). V lost 5 bases, J lost 6 bases, and 26 bases lay in between. This CDR3 comprises 17 residues. The CDR3 reads CASSPFPSGLRPAEQYF. In DNA form, the CDR3 reads TGTGCCAGTAGTCCGTTTCCCTCAGGGCTCCGCCCGGCCGAGCAGTACTTC.

The chain combines TRBV25-1 with TRBJ2-5; possibly TRBD2 for D (6 bases). CDR1 MGHDK and CDR2 SYGVNS come from the germline V gene. V was cut by 1 base and J by 4 bases, with 7 bases left in between. The length of the CDR3 is 13 residues. The CDR3 protein is CASSEWGVETQYF. The CDR3 DNA reads as TGTGCCAGCAGTGAATGGGGGGTAGAGACCCAGTACTTC.

To note about this clone: A read error may produce the germline difference seen at one junction end. The genes are TRBV7-7 and TRBJ2-3; TRBD2 is a possible D gene (6 bases). Germline V lookup: CDR1 SSHAT, CDR2 FNYEAQ (reference sequence). The CDR3 is 14 amino acids. CDR3 amino acids: CASSLAAVTDTQYF. The CDR3 DNA is TGTGCTAGCAGCTTAGCGGCGGTCACAGATACGCAGTATTTT.

This clone has just a few counts. The chain has TRBV7-6 and TRBJ2-1; D possibly corresponds to TRBD2 (6 bases). CDR3 length equals 14 residues. V was cut by 3 bases and J by 6 bases, with 12 bases left in between. Germline V gene lookup returns CDR1 SGHVS and CDR2 FNYEAQ. The CDR3 reads CASSLLWTTNEQFF. Written as DNA, the CDR3 is TGTGCCAGCAGCTTGTTATGGACTACCAATGAGCAGTTCTTC.

The V and J genes are TRBV19 and TRBJ1-2; TRBD1 is a possible D gene (5 bases). The CDR3 covers 14 residues. Germline CDR1 reads LNHDA; CDR2 reads SQIVND (reference sequence). Trimming pared 6 bases from V and 0 bases from J, leaving 11 bases between. The CDR3 protein is CASSLARANYGYTF. The DNA for the CDR3 is TGTGCCAGTAGCCTAGCCAGGGCTAACTATGGCTACACCTTC. Full variable domain (missing parts from reference TRBV19 and TRBJ1-2): DGGITQSPKYLFRKEGQNVTLSCEQNLNHDAMYWYRQDPGQGLRLIYYSQIVNDFQKGDIAEGYSVSREKKESFPLTVTSAQKNPTAFYLCASSLARANYGYTFGSGTRLTVV.